A single sample is the source of the 22 T cell receptor beta chains below, sequenced in a study of regulatory T cells in long-lasting Graves disease. Arm-PCR of CDR3 regions with iRepertoire HTBI primers generated TCR beta libraries. One entry per CDR3 protein results from TCRdb running MiXCR on the multiplex PCR reads. This sample yields hundreds of thousands of distinct CDR3 sequences, of which about 16% are seen a single time; about 18% belongs to the top ten. Time point indicated: newly diagnosed GD, antithyroid drugs for less than 3 months. Making the TCR library involved RNA that had been extracted from PBMCs. The same specimen was also included in a second study, on T cells in Graves' hyperthyroidism and ophthalmopathy.

Specimen: peripheral blood mononuclear cells (PBMCs), collected at new diagnosis, from a patient treated with antithyroid drugs. The receptors shown here come from a woman in her twenties or thirties with Graves disease.

Concerning this clonotype: One end of the junction is discordant with germline, which a read error may explain. This CDR3 reads CATGKDSYYHPQHF. CDR3 bases: TGTGCCACCGGAAAGGACAGCTATTATCATCCCCAGCATTTT. The V and J genes are TRBV15 and TRBJ1-5; maybe TRBD1 (6 bases). The CDR3 consists of 14 residues. CDR1 is LNHNV and CDR2 is YYDKDF in the germline V gene (reference sequence).

This clonotype was recorded at least ten times. The chain carries TRBV27 and TRBJ1-2; weak D call: TRBD1 (6 bases). This CDR3 is built from 17 residues. Trimming took 2 bases from V and 4 from J, leaving 20 bases between them. Germline V gives CDR1 MNHEY, CDR2 SMNVEV (reference sequence). CDR3 protein: CASSLAGTTSLVYGYTF. The CDR3 bases are TGTGCCAGCAGTTTAGCCGGGACAACTTCTTTAGTCTATGGCTACACCTTC.

The table lists this clonotype with many counts. The chain combines TRBV7-9 with TRBJ1-1; D gene unclear. The V end lost 1 base, the J end lost 3 bases, and 12 bases lay between the germline ends. Per germline, CDR1 SEHNR and CDR2 FQNEAQ (reference sequence). The CDR3 extends over 15 amino acids. The CDR3 loop reads CASSLGWQSDTEAFF. CDR3 coding DNA: TGTGCCAGCAGCTTAGGCTGGCAGTCAGACACTGAAGCTTTCTTT.

This clonotype turned up a few times. The chain employs TRBV6-1 and TRBJ1-5; tentative D call: TRBD1 (6 bases). CDR1 is MNHNS, CDR2 SASEGT, per germline. There are 15 residues in the CDR3. The V end lost 7 bases, the J end lost 6 bases, and 19 bases lay between the germline ends. The chain's CDR3 is CASIGGGLEPQPQHF. In nucleotides, the CDR3 is TGTGCCAGCATCGGAGGGGGTCTTGAGCCTCAGCCCCAGCATTTT.

This clonotype was observed at least ten times. V gene TRBV19 combines with J gene TRBJ1-5, with no clear D. V gave up 9 bases and J gave up 5 bases, with 14 bases separating them. Germline lookup yields CDR1 LNHDA and CDR2 SQIVND (reference sequence). The CDR3 length is 13 residues. The CDR3 bases are TGTGCCAGCAACGGACGGGAGTATCAGCCCCAGCATTTT. It translates to CASNGREYQPQHF.

There are many counts of this clonotype. The rearrangement joins TRBV7-3 to TRBJ2-5; TRBD1 matches at 7 bases. Germline CDR1 SGHTA, CDR2 FQGTGA. This CDR3 spans 15 amino acids. The trim removed 5 bases at V and 4 bases at J, leaving 10 bases unmatched. Here the CDR3 reads CASSIRQTGPETQYF. CDR3 sequence (DNA): TGTGCCAGCAGCATCCGACAGACAGGGCCAGAGACCCAGTACTTC.

This clonotype has ten or more counts. This chain uses TRBV28 with TRBJ2-3, with D possibly TRBD1 on 6 matching bases. The CDR3 extends over 16 amino acids. V shed 4 bases and J shed 2 bases, with 16 bases lying between them. Germline assignment: CDR1 MDHEN and CDR2 SYDVKM. CDR3 region: CASSSTGTSPTDTQYF. Here the CDR3 DNA reads TGTGCCAGCAGTTCCACCGGGACAAGTCCCACAGATACGCAGTATTTT. The full variable domain, rest sourced from reference TRBV28 and TRBJ2-3, is DVKVTQSSRYLVKRTGEKVFLECVQDMDHENMFWYRQDPGLGLRLIYFSYDVKMKEKGDIPEGYSVSREKKERFSLILESASTNQTSMYLCASSSTGTSPTDTQYFGPGTRLTVL.

Only a few counts were recorded for this clonotype. The chain has TRBV20-1 and TRBJ1-1; D is perhaps TRBD1 (6 bases). Trimming cost V 0 bases and J 0 bases, with 17 bases left between them. CDR1 is DFQATT and CDR2 is SNEGSKA in the germline V gene (reference sequence). CDR3 length: 17 residues. DNA for the CDR3: TGCAGTGCTAGAGATTTAGACGGGGGGCGCATGAACACTGAAGCTTTCTTT. Translating gives CSARDLDGGRMNTEAFF.

The CDR3 coding sequence is TGTGCCAGCAGCTCCTTGGGGTGGGGCACAGATACGCAGTATTTT. It specifies CASSSLGWGTDTQYF. The rearrangement links TRBV28 to TRBJ2-3; D ambiguous. V lost 6 bases to trimming and J lost 1 base, with 14 bases between them. The CDR3 is 15 amino acids. The germline V gene encodes CDR1 MDHEN and CDR2 SYDVKM.

This chain uses TRBV29-1 with TRBJ2-1, with 11 bases that match TRBD2. The CDR3 consists of 17 residues. Germline trimming cut 6 bases from V and 9 bases from J; bases unmatched to any gene: 19. Germline V gene data show CDR1 as SQVTM and CDR2 as ANQGSEA. CDR3 coding DNA: TGCAGCGTCCGAATACTAGCGGGAGCCCCTATTATCGTTGAGCAGTTCTTC. This translates into CSVRILAGAPIIVEQFF.

The chain's CDR3 is CASSVRSDTEAFF. CDR3 nucleotides: TGTGCCAGCAGCGTAAGGTCTGACACTGAAGCTTTCTTT. V and J are TRBV9 and TRBJ1-1; the D is unclear. CDR1 and CDR2 (germline): SGDLS, YYNGEE. The CDR3 contains 13 residues. V shed 1 base and J shed 3 bases, with 7 bases lying between them. The variable domain in full, completed from reference TRBV9 and TRBJ1-1, reads DSGVTQTPKHLITATGQRVTLRCSPRSGDLSVYWYQQSLDQGLQFLIQYYNGEERAKGNILERFSAQQFPDLHSELNLSSLELGDSALYFCASSVRSDTEAFFGQGTRLTVV.

The genes are TRBV20-1 and TRBJ2-5; 11 bases line up with TRBD2. The CDR3 runs to 14 residues. CDR1 DFQATT and CDR2 SNEGSKA come from the germline V gene (reference sequence). The J segment lost 3 bases and the V segment lost 6 bases, leaving 6 bases of the junction unmatched. The CDR3: CSADLAGGEETQYF. Here the CDR3 DNA reads TGCAGTGCGGACCTAGCGGGAGGAGAAGAGACCCAGTACTTC.

This clonotype was observed a handful of times. The chain recombines TRBV20-1 with TRBJ1-5; D ambiguous. V was pared by 7 bases and J by 5 bases, with 12 bases between. The CDR3 has 12 residues. The germline V gene encodes CDR1 DFQATT and CDR2 SNEGSKA (reference sequence). This chain's CDR3 is CSVHFPDQPQHF. Here the CDR3 DNA reads TGCAGTGTCCATTTTCCCGATCAGCCCCAGCATTTT.

Note on this clonotype: Just one base apart from a much larger clone, this may be a read error. V and J are TRBV7-2 and TRBJ1-2; D unclear. This CDR3 comprises 12 residues. CDR1 SGHTA and CDR2 FQGNSA come from the germline V gene. The CDR3 region is CASSLVMGRYAF. The CDR3 coding sequence is TGTGCCAGCAGCTTAGTAATGGGTCGCTACGCCTTC. Drawing the rest from reference TRBV7-2 and TRBJ1-2, the complete variable domain is GAGVSQSPSNKVTEKGKDVELRCDPISGHTALYWYRQSLGQGLEFLIYFQGNSAPDKSGLPSDRFSAERTGGSVSTLTIQRTQQEDSAVYLCASSLVMGRYAFGSGTRLTVV.

In DNA, the CDR3 is TGTGCCAGCTCGGGAGGGCAGGGCTACAATGAGCAGTTCTTC. Translation: CASSGGQGYNEQFF. V and J are TRBV6-1 and TRBJ2-1, with TRBD2 matching 8 bases. CDR1 is MNHNS, CDR2 SASEGT, per germline. CDR3 length: 14 residues. Losses at the gene ends were 8 bases for V and 3 bases for J; bases not matched to a gene: 6.

The chain joins TRBV18 to TRBJ1-1; no clear D gene. The V gene lost 3 bases and the J gene lost 0 bases, with 11 bases spanning the gap. The germline gives CDR1 KGHSH, CDR2 LQKENI. This CDR3 comprises 15 residues. CDR3 sequence (DNA): TGTGCCAGCTCACCTTCCCTGGGGATGAACACTGAAGCTTTCTTT. Its translation is CASSPSLGMNTEAFF.

The gene calls are TRBV28 and TRBJ1-3; a weak D match, TRBD1 (5 bases). Germline CDR1 and CDR2: MDHEN and SYDVKM. The CDR3 is made up of 14 amino acids. The V and J ends lost 4 bases and 2 bases respectively, with 9 bases between them. CDR3 coding DNA: TGTGCCAGCAGTTCTCAGGGCCCTGGAAACACCATATATTTT. This translates into CASSSQGPGNTIYF.

This clonotype occurred many times. The chain has TRBV28 and TRBJ1-2, with 7 bases identical to TRBD1. The germline V gene has CDR1 MDHEN and CDR2 SYDVKM. Germline trimming cut 10 bases from V and 1 base from J; bases unmatched to any gene: 6. The CDR3 contains 13 residues. The CDR3 sequence: CATEDRNNYGYTF. The DNA for the CDR3 is TGTGCCACGGAGGACAGGAATAACTATGGCTACACCTTC.

This clonotype was recorded many times. The J gene is TRBJ2-7, the V gene TRBV6-2 or TRBV6-3; D tentatively reads TRBD1 or TRBD2 (5 bases each). V lost 3 bases and J 2 bases, leaving 11 bases between the germline ends. The CDR3 length is 14 residues. CDR1 and CDR2 from the germline V gene are MNHEY and SVGEGT. This CDR3 is CASSYSGPTYEQYF. The CDR3, as DNA: TGTGCCAGCAGTTATTCGGGGCCCACCTACGAGCAGTACTTC.

This clonotype was found a few times. V gene TRBV28 combines with J gene TRBJ1-5; 8 bases fit TRBD1. The junction had 11 bases not matched to a gene; V was cut back by 4 bases and J by 0 bases. Per the germline V gene, CDR1 is MDHEN and CDR2 is SYDVKM. CDR3 size: 18 residues. The CDR3 DNA sequence: TGTGCCAGCAGTTGGACAGGGAAATCGACATATAGCAATCAGCCCCAGCATTTT. It translates to CASSWTGKSTYSNQPQHF.

This clonotype was seen many times. V and J are TRBV28 and TRBJ2-5, with 7 bases lining up with TRBD2. The J segment lost 5 bases and the V segment lost 7 bases, leaving 13 bases of the junction unmatched. The CDR3 spans 15 residues. Germline CDR1 reads MDHEN; CDR2 reads SYDVKM. The CDR3: CASKPSGSNVETQYF. CDR3 in DNA: TGTGCCAGCAAGCCTAGCGGATCTAACGTGGAGACCCAGTACTTC.

This clonotype was seen at least ten times. This chain links TRBV14 with TRBJ1-1, with D uncertain. The CDR3 runs 11 residues. V shed 1 base and J shed 5 bases, with 2 bases lying between them. Per the germline V gene, CDR1 is SGHDN and CDR2 is FVKESK. The CDR3 loop reads CASSQVTEAFF. The CDR3 DNA is TGTGCCAGCAGCCAAGTGACTGAAGCTTTCTTT.